This TCR beta chain was recovered during a study of cytomegalovirus exposure and HLA in healthy donors. Study-wide background: Roughly 85 million unique TCRs from HLA-typed donors made up an early data release. Study-level findings and limits: Near-uniform donor sequencing depth was presumed by presence/absence analyses. Some highly shared sequence variants likely arose as a pipeline artifact.

PCR primers comprised 60 Vbeta and 13 Jbeta primers. Some clones are missing from TCRdb's copy, which holds only in-frame ones; the method was immunoSEQ multiplex PCR. The table lists fewer than 200,000 clones, about four fifths of them singletons, with approximately 1.5% in the top ten. CDR1 is SGHKS, CDR2 YYEKEE, per germline (reference sequence). This CDR3 has 17 residues. V lost 4 bases and J lost 3; bases outside the gene matches: 9. Comments on this clone: Its cognate antigen is unknown.

The TCR sequence derives from a woman between 18 and 30 years old in good health and CMV-seronegative. V usage is TRBV5-5 and J usage is TRBJ2-3; 12 nucleotides match TRBD2. The sample was PBMCs. The CDR3 loop is CASSPTPGTSGTDTQYF. Here the CDR3 DNA reads TGTGCCAGCAGCCCAACGCCGGGGACTAGCGGGACAGATACGCAGTATTTT.